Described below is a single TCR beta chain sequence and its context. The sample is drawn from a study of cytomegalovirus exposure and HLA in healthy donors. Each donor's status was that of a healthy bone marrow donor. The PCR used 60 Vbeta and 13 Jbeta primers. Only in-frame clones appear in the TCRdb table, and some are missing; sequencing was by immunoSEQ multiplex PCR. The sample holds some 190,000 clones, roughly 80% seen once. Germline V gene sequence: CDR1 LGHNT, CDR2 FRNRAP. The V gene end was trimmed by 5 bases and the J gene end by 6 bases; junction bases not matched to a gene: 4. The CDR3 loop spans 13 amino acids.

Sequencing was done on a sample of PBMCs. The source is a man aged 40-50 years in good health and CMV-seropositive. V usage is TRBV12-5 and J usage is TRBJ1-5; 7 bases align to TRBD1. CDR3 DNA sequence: TGTGCTAGTGGTAACCAGGGGGGTCAGCCCCAGCATTTT. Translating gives CASGNQGGQPQHF.